The next 20 T cell receptor beta chains were all read from a single sample in a study of T cell changes during pregnancy in multiple sclerosis. TCRdb's copy holds only in-frame clones and misses some; the assay was immunoSEQ multiplex PCR. The table records some 99,000 clones, 90% to 95% of them present only once. The sequencing here drew on peripheral blood, taken after pregnancy. Receptor source: a female donor in good health, enrolled as a control in a pregnancy study.

This rearrangement joins TRBV19 to TRBJ1-5; weak D call: TRBD1 (5 bases). Trimming removed 5 bases from V and 0 bases from J, with 8 bases in between. Germline V gene sequence: CDR1 LNHDA, CDR2 SQIVND (reference sequence). The CDR3 is 14 residues long. The CDR3 spells CASSDGHSNQPQHF. The CDR3 region has the DNA TGTGCCAGTAGTGATGGACATAGCAATCAGCCCCAGCATTTT.

The J gene is TRBJ1-1, the V gene TRBV11-2, with TRBD1 identical over 7 bases. The CDR3 runs to 14 residues. Germline CDR1 reads SGHAT; CDR2 reads FQNNGV. V was pared by 5 bases and J by 5 bases, with 8 bases of the junction left unmatched. This CDR3 reads CASSDRVGGTEAFF. CDR3 DNA sequence: TGTGCCAGCAGCGACAGGGTCGGGGGAACTGAAGCTTTCTTT.

The CDR3 coding sequence is TGCGCCAGCAGCCTATCAAACTACGAGCAGTACTTC. It codes for CASSLSNYEQYF. This chain joins TRBV4-1 and TRBJ2-5, with D unresolved. The end of the DNA fits TRBJ2-7 better, so the J call may be wrong. CDR1 MGHRA and CDR2 YSYEKL come from the germline V gene. The CDR3 is 12 amino acids.

The chain recombines TRBV5-1 with TRBJ2-3; D unclear. CDR3 length: 14 amino acids. V shed 4 bases and J shed 0 bases, with 9 bases lying between them. The V gene's germline CDR1 is SGHRS and CDR2 YFSETQ. Here the CDR3 reads CASSPIQSTDTQYF. As DNA, the CDR3 is TGCGCCAGCAGCCCGATACAGAGCACAGATACGCAGTATTTT.

The J gene is TRBJ1-4, the V gene TRBV18; a possible D gene is TRBD1 (6 bases). The CDR3 runs to 17 residues. Germline V gives CDR1 KGHSH, CDR2 LQKENI. The V end was cut by 3 bases, the J end by 8 bases, with 22 bases between. As DNA, the CDR3 is TGTGCCAGCTCACCGGCGGGGGGCTTTAAAGTAAAGGAAAAACTGTTTTTT. Its protein is CASSPAGGFKVKEKLFF.

The chain carries TRBV5-6 and TRBJ1-2, with TRBD1 matching over 8 bases. This CDR3 has 16 residues. Germline CDR1 reads SGHDT; CDR2 reads YYEEEE. V gave up 0 bases and J gave up 6 bases; unmatched junction bases: 10. The CDR3 protein is CASSLANQGAIHGYTF. The DNA for the CDR3 is TGTGCCAGCAGCTTGGCAAACCAGGGGGCGATTCATGGCTACACCTTC.

The rearrangement uses TRBV15 and TRBJ2-3; 10 bases fit TRBD2. V shed 4 bases, J shed 5 bases, and the junction held 3 bases outside the gene matches. CDR1 and CDR2 from the germline V gene are LNHNV and YYDKDF (reference sequence). The CDR3 has 14 residues. This chain's CDR3 is CATSTRLAGDTQYF. The CDR3 DNA reads TGTGCCACCAGCACCCGACTAGCGGGAGATACGCAGTATTTT.

The chain links TRBV5-1 to TRBJ1-1; tentative D call: TRBD1 (5 bases). Germline loops: CDR1 SGHRS, CDR2 YFSETQ. V lost 4 bases, J lost 4 bases, and 11 bases lay in between. The CDR3 extends over 13 amino acids. This chain's CDR3 is CASSPTVATEAFF. CDR3 DNA sequence: TGCGCCAGCAGCCCGACAGTGGCCACTGAAGCTTTCTTT.

The V and J genes are TRBV28 and TRBJ2-7; TRBD2 aligns across 10 bases. Germline CDR1 MDHEN, CDR2 SYDVKM. Trimming took 7 bases from V and 5 from J; bases not matched to a gene: 14. The CDR3 extends over 16 amino acids. DNA for the CDR3: TGTGCCAGCACCGCCGCCTCTAGCGGGAGCATCCACGAGCAGTACTTC. Protein product: CASTAASSGSIHEQYF.

The gene calls are TRBV19 and TRBJ2-5, with D perhaps TRBD2 (5 bases). CDR1 is LNHDA, CDR2 SQIVND, per germline (reference sequence). The CDR3 has 17 amino acids. V was pared by 3 bases and J by 4 bases, with 21 bases between. The chain's CDR3 is CASSILGSGMGPETQYF. DNA for the CDR3: TGTGCCAGTAGTATTCTTGGGAGCGGTATGGGTCCAGAGACCCAGTACTTC.

The gene calls are TRBV2 and TRBJ2-7, with 9 bases aligning to TRBD2. Germline V gene sequence: CDR1 SNHLY, CDR2 FYNNEI. The CDR3 is 14 amino acids. J was trimmed by 2 bases and V by 5 bases; bases with no gene match: 4. The CDR3 loop reads CASSPGLATYEQYF. CDR3 in DNA: TGTGCCAGCAGTCCTGGACTAGCGACCTACGAGCAGTACTTC.

The chain links TRBV9 to TRBJ2-2, with 10 bases matching TRBD1. V was pared by 3 bases and J by 5 bases, with 4 bases of the junction left unmatched. Germline lookup yields CDR1 SGDLS and CDR2 YYNGEE. The CDR3 loop spans 15 amino acids. The DNA for the CDR3 is TGTGCCAGCAGCGGACAGGGGGCGTTTACCGGGGAGCTGTTTTTT. Amino acids: CASSGQGAFTGELFF.

This clone was found a few times. The chain employs TRBV7-9 and TRBJ1-1, with a weak D call TRBD1 (5 bases). The ends were cut back, 5 bases at V and 7 bases at J, with 8 bases in the middle. The CDR3 spans 11 residues. Germline values: CDR1 SEHNR, CDR2 FQNEAQ (reference sequence). CDR3 region: CASSQTVEAFF. CDR3 DNA: TGTGCCAGCAGCCAGACAGTTGAAGCTTTCTTT.

V gene TRBV7-8 combines with J gene TRBJ1-3; 7 bases match TRBD1. Germline loops: CDR1 SGHVS, CDR2 FQNEAQ. This CDR3 has 15 amino acids. V gave up 8 bases and J gave up 4 bases; unmatched junction bases: 11. CDR3 region: CASYTETGLGNTIYF. The CDR3 DNA follows: TGTGCCAGCTATACCGAGACAGGGTTAGGAAACACCATATATTTT.

The genes are TRBV6-1 and TRBJ2-7; perhaps TRBD1 as D (6 bases). Trimming removed 1 base from V and 4 bases from J, with 11 bases in between. CDR3 size: 14 residues. CDR1 MNHNS and CDR2 SASEGT come from the germline V gene. The CDR3 sequence: CASSEGGHIYEQYF. CDR3 DNA: TGTGCCAGCAGTGAAGGGGGACATATTTACGAGCAGTACTTC.

The rearrangement links TRBV7-3 to TRBJ2-1, with 10 bases fitting TRBD2. The germline V gene encodes CDR1 SGHTA and CDR2 FQGTGA. The CDR3 is 15 residues long. Trimming removed 3 bases from V and 4 bases from J; junction bases left unmatched: 3. CDR3 in DNA: TGTGCCAGCAGCTTGGGGACTAGCGCTTACAATGAGCAGTTCTTC. As protein: CASSLGTSAYNEQFF.

The table lists this clone with a count of one. The chain carries TRBV4-1 and TRBJ1-4; 7 bases are shared with TRBD1. The germline V gene encodes CDR1 MGHRA and CDR2 YSYEKL. The CDR3 is 13 residues long. V lost 8 bases and J lost 7; bases outside the gene matches: 7. In DNA form, the CDR3 reads TGCGCCAGCGCCAGGGGGGCTCGTGAAAAACTGTTTTTT. Encoded protein: CASARGAREKLFF.

The J gene is TRBJ2-3, the V gene TRBV2; 10 bases are a match to TRBD2. This CDR3 spans 14 amino acids. CDR1 SNHLY and CDR2 FYNNEI come from the germline V gene. J was trimmed by 10 bases and V by 5 bases; bases with no gene match: 9. CDR3 DNA: TGTGCCAGCAGTCCAGGAGCGGGGGGGCCCTCGCAGTATTTT. This encodes CASSPGAGGPSQYF.

The rearrangement links TRBV5-1 to TRBJ2-2, with a possible D match to TRBD2 (5 bases). The CDR3 runs to 14 residues. CDR1 and CDR2 from the germline V gene are SGHRS and YFSETQ. The V and J ends lost 1 base and 5 bases respectively, with 9 bases between them. This chain's CDR3 is CASSLPSSTGELFF. CDR3 nucleotides: TGCGCCAGCAGCTTGCCTAGCAGTACCGGGGAGCTGTTTTTT.

The CDR3 DNA follows: TGTGCCAGCTGGGGGCAAGACTCTGGGGCCAACGTCCTGACTTTC. This codes for CASWGQDSGANVLTF. The V call is TRBV6-5, the J call TRBJ2-6, with a possible D match to TRBD1 (6 bases). Germline V gene data show CDR1 as MNHEY and CDR2 as SVGAGI. The CDR3 has 15 residues. Trimming took off 8 bases at V and 0 bases at J, with 11 bases between the two ends.